The present T cell receptor beta chain was sequenced within a study of glioma-infiltrating T cells. Study results and caveats: Above-expected tissue-blood divergence occurred in all gliomas, most in low-grade ones. Tissue and blood shared very few CDR3 sequences.

This clonotype appeared many times. As yet, its antigen is unknown. The iRepertoire nested amplicon-rescue multiplex PCR amplified TCR alpha and beta CDR3s from RNA. One-step reverse transcription and amplification started from approximately 100-400 ng of tissue mRNA or PBMC total RNA. TCRdb itself ran the multiplex PCR reads through MiXCR, one entry per CDR3 protein. Among 150,000 to 200,000 distinct CDR3 sequences listed, roughly a third were seen once. Trimming removed 3 bases from V and 3 bases from J, with 6 bases in between. CDR1 and CDR2 from the germline V gene are SNHLY and FYNNEI. There are 12 residues in the CDR3.

The source is a human donor with low-grade glioma or glioblastoma, undergoing nonglioma brain surgery, or in good health (not recorded which). The sequencing input was glioma tissue, nonneoplastic brain tissue, or PBMCs (not recorded which). This chain connects TRBV2 to TRBJ2-7, with D uncertain. The CDR3 sequence is CASSDQVYEQYF. The CDR3 nucleotides are TGTGCCAGCAGTGATCAGGTCTACGAGCAGTACTTC.